This T cell receptor (beta chain) appears in the sequencing data of a study of cytomegalovirus exposure and HLA in healthy donors. Overall study context: Ancestry clustering placed around 81% of about 400 genotyped donors in the Caucasian-associated cluster. The study's findings and limits: Reports showed the classifier diagnosing cytomegalovirus status with high specificity and sensitivity. The study designated 150 or so TCR beta chains cytomegalovirus-associated.

With 60 Vbeta and 13 Jbeta primers, the PCR was carried out. TCRdb keeps only in-frame clones here, not all; method: immunoSEQ multiplex PCR. The sample holds 150,000 to 200,000 clones, approximately 80% seen once. As to this clone: Its antigen is unidentified.

Deletions cut 7 bases from V and 2 bases from J, with 15 bases between. The CDR3 consists of 14 residues. Germline V gives CDR1 SGDLS, CDR2 YYNGEE. This TCR derives from a woman aged 40 to 55 in good health and CMV-seronegative. The sequenced sample was PBMCs. This rearrangement joins TRBV9 to TRBJ1-1, with a tentative D call TRBD1 (6 bases). Written as DNA, the CDR3 is TGTGCCAGCTCACCGGGACAACAAAACACTGAAGCTTTCTTT. This sequence encodes CASSPGQQNTEAFF.